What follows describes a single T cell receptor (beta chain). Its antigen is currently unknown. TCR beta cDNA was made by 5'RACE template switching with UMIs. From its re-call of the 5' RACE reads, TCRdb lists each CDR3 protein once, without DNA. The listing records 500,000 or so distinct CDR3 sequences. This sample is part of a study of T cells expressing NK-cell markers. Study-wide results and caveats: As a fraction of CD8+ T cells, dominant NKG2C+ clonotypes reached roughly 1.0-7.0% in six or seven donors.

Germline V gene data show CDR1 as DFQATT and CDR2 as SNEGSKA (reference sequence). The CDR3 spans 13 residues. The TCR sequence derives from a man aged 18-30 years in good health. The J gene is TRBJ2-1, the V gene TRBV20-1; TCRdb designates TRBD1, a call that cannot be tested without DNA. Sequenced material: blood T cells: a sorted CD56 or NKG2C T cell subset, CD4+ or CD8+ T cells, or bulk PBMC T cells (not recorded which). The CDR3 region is CSAPRTGRDEQFF.